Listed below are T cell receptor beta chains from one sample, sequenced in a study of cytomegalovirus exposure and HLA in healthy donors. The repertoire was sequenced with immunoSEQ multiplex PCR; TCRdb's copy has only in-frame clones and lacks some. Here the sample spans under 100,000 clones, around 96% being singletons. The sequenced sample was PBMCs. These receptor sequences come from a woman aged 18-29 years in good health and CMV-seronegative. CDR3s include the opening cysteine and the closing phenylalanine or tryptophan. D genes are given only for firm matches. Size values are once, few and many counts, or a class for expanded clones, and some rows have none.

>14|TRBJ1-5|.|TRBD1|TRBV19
TGTGCCAGTAGTATGACAGGGTATACGCAGCCCCAGCATTTT
CASSMTGYTQPQHF
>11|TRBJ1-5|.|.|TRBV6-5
TGTGCCAGCAGTCTGCGTCAGCCCCAGCATTTT
CASSLRQPQHF
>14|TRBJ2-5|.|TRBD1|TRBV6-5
TGTGCCAGCAGCAGGGGGACGGGGCAAGAGACCCAGTACTTC
CASSRGTGQETQYF
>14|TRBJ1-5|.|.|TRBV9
TGTGCCAGCAGCGTAGAACAGAGCAATCAGCCCCAGCATTTT
CASSVEQSNQPQHF
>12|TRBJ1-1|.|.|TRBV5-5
TGTGCCAGCAGCTTGATAGGGGCTGAAGCTTTCTTT
CASSLIGAEAFF
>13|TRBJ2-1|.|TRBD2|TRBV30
TGTGCCTGGAAGGGACTAGCCCTAACTGAACAGTTCTTC
CAWKGLALTEQFF
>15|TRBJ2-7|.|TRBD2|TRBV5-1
TGCGCCAGCAGCCTACTAGCGGGAGACGTCTACGAGCAGTACTTC
CASSLLAGDVYEQYF
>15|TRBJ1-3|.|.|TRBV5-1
TGCGCCAGCAGAGAAAACTTGAGCTCTGGAAACACCATATATTTT
CASRENLSSGNTIYF
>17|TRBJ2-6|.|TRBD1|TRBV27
TGTGCCAGCAGTCTCATCCAGGGGGCAGGTGGGGCCAACGTCCTGACTTTC
CASSLIQGAGGANVLTF
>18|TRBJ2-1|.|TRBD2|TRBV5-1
TGCGCCAGCAGCTTGGGACTAGCGGGAGGGTCTGGATACAATGAGCAGTTCTTC
CASSLGLAGGSGYNEQFF
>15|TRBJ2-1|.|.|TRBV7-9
TGTGCCAGCAGCTTAAGGACAGCGTTGATGAATGAGCAGTTCTTC
CASSLRTALMNEQFF
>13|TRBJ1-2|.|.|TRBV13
TGTGCCAGCAAGGAGGGGCTGAACTATGGCTACACCTTC
CASKEGLNYGYTF
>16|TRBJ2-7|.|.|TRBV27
TGTGCCAGCAGTTCCCCGAATCAGGAGGGCCCCTACGAGCAGTACTTC
CASSSPNQEGPYEQYF
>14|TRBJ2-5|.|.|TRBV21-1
TGTGCCAGCAGTGGACAGCCACCCCAAGAGACCCAGTACTTC
CASSGQPPQETQYF
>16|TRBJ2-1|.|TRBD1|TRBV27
TGTGCCAGCAGGGCACCGGGACAGGGGTCTAACGGTGAGCAGTTCTTC
CASRAPGQGSNGEQFF
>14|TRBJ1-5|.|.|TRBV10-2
TGCGCCAGCAGCGCTACAGCCGATTATCAGCCCCAGCATTTT
CASSATADYQPQHF
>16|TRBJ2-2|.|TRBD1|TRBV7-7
TGTGCCAGCAGCCACCCGACAGGGGTCGTAACCGGGGAGCTGTTTTTT
CASSHPTGVVTGELFF
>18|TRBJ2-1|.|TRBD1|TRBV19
TGTGCCAGTAGTATAGGGCAGGGGGAAACTAGAACCTACAATGAGCAGTTCTTC
CASSIGQGETRTYNEQFF
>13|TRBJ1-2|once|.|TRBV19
TGTGCCAGTACCCAGACTGGGTTTCATGGCTACACCTTC
CASTQTGFHGYTF
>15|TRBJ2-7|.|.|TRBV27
TGTGCCAGCAGTTGGCAGGCGGGGGCTTCCTACGAGCAGTACTTC
CASSWQAGASYEQYF
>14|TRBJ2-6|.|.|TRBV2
TGTGCCAGCAGTCCCCTTTCTGGGGCCAACGTCCTGACTTTC
CASSPLSGANVLTF
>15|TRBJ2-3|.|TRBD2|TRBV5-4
TGTGCCAGCAGCCGGACTAGCGGGAGCCCAGATACGCAGTATTTT
CASSRTSGSPDTQYF
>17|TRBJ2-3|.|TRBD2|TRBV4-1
TGCGTCAGCAGCCAGTACCTTCTAGCGGGGGGAACAGATACGCAGTATTTT
CVSSQYLLAGGTDTQYF
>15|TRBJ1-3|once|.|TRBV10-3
TGTGCCATCAGTGACAGGTCCCCCTCTGGAAACACCATATATTTT
CAISDRSPSGNTIYF
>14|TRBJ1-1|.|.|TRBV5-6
TGTGCCAGCAGCTTGAGGGACATGAACACTGAAGCTTTCTTT
CASSLRDMNTEAFF
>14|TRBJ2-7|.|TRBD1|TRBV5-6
TGTGCCAGCAGCCCCGGGACAGGGTCCTACGAGCAGTACTTC
CASSPGTGSYEQYF
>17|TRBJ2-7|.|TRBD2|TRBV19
TGTGCCAGTAGTATTATGGCGGGAGGTGATCTCTCCTACGAGCAGTACTTC
CASSIMAGGDLSYEQYF
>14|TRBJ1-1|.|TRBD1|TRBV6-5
TGTGCCAGCAGTCCCGGGACAGCGAACACTGAAGCTTTCTTT
CASSPGTANTEAFF
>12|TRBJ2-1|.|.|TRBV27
TGTGCCAGCATTGGTAGCGGCAATGAGCAGTTCTTC
CASIGSGNEQFF
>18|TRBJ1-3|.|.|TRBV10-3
TGTGCCATCAGTGAGTCGACGGGGCAGGGGAAAGCTGGAAACACCATATATTTT
CAISESTGQGKAGNTIYF
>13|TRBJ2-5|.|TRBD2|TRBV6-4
TGTGCCAGCAGTCAGCGGGAGGGGGAGACCCAGTACTTC
CASSQREGETQYF
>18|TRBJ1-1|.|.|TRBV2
TGTGCCAGCAGCCCGACAGAGAGACCATGGGGCTCAAACACTGAAGCTTTCTTT
CASSPTERPWGSNTEAFF
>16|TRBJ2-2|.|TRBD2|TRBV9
TGTGCCAGCAGCGTAGCAAGCGGGAGTCACACCGGGGAGCTGTTTTTT
CASSVASGSHTGELFF
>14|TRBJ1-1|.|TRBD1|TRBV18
TGTGCCAGCTCACCGACAGGGGTCTACGCTGAAGCTTTCTTT
CASSPTGVYAEAFF